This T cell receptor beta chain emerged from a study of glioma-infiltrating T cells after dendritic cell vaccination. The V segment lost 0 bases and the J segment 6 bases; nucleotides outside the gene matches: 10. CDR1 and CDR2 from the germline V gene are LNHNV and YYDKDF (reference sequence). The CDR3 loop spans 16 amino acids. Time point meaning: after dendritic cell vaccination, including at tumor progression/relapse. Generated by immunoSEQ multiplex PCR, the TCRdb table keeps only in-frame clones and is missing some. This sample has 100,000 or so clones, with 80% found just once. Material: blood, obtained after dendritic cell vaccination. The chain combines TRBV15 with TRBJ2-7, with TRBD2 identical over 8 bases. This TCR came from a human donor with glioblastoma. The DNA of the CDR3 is TGTGCCACCAGCAGAGATTCAGTCAGCGGGGGAATCGAGCAGTACTTC. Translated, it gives CATSRDSVSGGIEQYF.